This TCR beta chain was sequenced in a study of human CD8 memory T cell subsets. Production of TCR beta libraries used UMI-labeled 5' RACE as the method. Source study methods: Between about 3,000 and 20,000 functional CDR3 beta clonotypes were found per TCR beta library. TCRdb re-analyzed the 5' RACE reads; it lists each CDR3 protein once, without DNA. TCRdb, rather than the study authors, made the V and J calls. The sample data list roughly 17,000 distinct CDR3 sequences. This clonotype ranks as medium-sized (0.01 to 0.1%) in terms of frequency. Germline values: CDR1 MNHNY, CDR2 SVGAGI (reference sequence). The CDR3 consists of 14 residues.

The rearrangement uses TRBV6-6 and TRBJ2-7; there is no DNA to check the TCRdb D call of TRBD2. Input material: CD8+ stem-like memory T cells (TSCM and TCM) sorted from PBMCs. Documented subset: stem-like memory CD8 T cells (TSTEM), CCR7+ PD-1- TIGIT-. This clonotype was sampled from a human donor in good health. CDR3 amino acids: CASSGAGGLDEQYF.